This record covers a single TCR beta chain. Its antigen is unidentified. Use of 60 Vbeta and 13 Jbeta primers characterized the PCR. Profiling relied on immunoSEQ multiplex PCR, and the TCRdb table lists in-frame clones only, not all of them. The sample lists 170,000 or so clones, about three quarters occurring once. The CDR3 extends over 13 amino acids. V lost 3 bases and J 1 base, leaving 7 bases between the germline ends. Germline V gene sequence: CDR1 MNHEY, CDR2 SMNVEV (reference sequence). The data derive from a study of cytomegalovirus exposure and HLA in healthy donors. Healthy bone marrow donors formed the donor group. The study, taken as a whole, reports: Per a prior analysis, the majority of TCR beta V segments were productive roughly 87% or roughly 30% of the time. HLA alleles were associated with roughly 17,000 TCR beta sequences in a later analysis at 0.05 false discovery rate.

This chain uses TRBV27 with TRBJ2-7, with D hard to call. The receptor was isolated from a man aged 40-55 years in good health and CMV-seronegative. The specimen sequenced was PBMCs. For the CDR3, the DNA is TGTGCCAGCAGTTTTTCTCGTTCCTACGAGCAGTACTTC. Amino acids: CASSFSRSYEQYF.